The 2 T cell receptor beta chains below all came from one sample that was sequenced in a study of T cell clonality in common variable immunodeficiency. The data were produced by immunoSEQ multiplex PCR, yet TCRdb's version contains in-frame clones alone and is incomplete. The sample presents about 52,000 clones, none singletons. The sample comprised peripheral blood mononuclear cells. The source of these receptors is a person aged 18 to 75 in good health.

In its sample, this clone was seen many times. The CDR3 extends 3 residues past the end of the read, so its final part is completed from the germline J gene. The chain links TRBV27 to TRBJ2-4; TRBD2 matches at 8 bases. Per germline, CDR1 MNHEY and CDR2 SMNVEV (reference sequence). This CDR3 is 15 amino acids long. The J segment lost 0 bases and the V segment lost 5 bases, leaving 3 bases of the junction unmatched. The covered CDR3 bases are TGTGCCAGCAGTCCCCTAGCGGGAGCCAAAAACATT. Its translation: CASSPLAGAKNI. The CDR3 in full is CASSPLAGAKNIQYF.

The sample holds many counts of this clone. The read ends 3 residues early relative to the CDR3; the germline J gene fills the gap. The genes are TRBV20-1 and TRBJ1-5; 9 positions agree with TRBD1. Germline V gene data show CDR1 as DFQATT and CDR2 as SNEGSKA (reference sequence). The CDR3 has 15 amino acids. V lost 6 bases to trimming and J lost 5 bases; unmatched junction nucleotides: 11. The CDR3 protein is CSAPGTGGLDQPQHF. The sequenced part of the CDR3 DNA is TGCAGTGCGCCGGGAACAGGGGGCTTGGATCAGCCC.